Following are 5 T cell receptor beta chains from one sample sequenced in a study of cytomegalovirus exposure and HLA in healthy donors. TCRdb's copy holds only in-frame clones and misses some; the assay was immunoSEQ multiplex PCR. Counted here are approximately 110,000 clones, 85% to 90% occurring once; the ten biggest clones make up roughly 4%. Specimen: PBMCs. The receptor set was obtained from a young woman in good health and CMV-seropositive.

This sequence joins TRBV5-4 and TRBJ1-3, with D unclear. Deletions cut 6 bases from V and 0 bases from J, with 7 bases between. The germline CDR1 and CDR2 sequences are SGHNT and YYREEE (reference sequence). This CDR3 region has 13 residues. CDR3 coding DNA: TGTGCCAGCACCCGAGGCTCTGGAAACACCATATATTTT. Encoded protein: CASTRGSGNTIYF.

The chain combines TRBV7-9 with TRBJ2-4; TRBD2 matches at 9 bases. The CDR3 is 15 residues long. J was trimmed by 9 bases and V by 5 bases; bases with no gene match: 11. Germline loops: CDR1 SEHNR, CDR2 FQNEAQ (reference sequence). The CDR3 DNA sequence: TGTGCCAGCAGCGCTCAAAGCGGGGGGCGCGGCATTCAGTACTTC. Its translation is CASSAQSGGRGIQYF.

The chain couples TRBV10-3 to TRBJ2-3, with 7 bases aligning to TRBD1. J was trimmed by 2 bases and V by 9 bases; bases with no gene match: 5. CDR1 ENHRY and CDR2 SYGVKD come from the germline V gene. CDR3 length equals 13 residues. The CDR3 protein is CAIWTGLTDTQYF. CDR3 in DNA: TGTGCCATTTGGACAGGTCTCACAGATACGCAGTATTTT.

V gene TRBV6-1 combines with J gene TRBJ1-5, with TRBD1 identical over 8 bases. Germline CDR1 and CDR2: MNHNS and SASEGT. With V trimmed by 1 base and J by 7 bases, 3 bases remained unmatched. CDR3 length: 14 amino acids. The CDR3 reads CASSEGAGGQPQHF. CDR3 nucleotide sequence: TGTGCCAGCAGTGAAGGGGCAGGGGGCCAGCCCCAGCATTTT.

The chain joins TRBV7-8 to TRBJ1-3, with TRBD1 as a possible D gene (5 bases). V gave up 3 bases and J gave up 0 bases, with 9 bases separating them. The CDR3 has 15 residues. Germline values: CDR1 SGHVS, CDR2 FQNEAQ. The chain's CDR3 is CASSFRGNSGNTIYF. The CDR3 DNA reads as TGTGCCAGCAGCTTTAGGGGCAACTCTGGAAACACCATATATTTT.